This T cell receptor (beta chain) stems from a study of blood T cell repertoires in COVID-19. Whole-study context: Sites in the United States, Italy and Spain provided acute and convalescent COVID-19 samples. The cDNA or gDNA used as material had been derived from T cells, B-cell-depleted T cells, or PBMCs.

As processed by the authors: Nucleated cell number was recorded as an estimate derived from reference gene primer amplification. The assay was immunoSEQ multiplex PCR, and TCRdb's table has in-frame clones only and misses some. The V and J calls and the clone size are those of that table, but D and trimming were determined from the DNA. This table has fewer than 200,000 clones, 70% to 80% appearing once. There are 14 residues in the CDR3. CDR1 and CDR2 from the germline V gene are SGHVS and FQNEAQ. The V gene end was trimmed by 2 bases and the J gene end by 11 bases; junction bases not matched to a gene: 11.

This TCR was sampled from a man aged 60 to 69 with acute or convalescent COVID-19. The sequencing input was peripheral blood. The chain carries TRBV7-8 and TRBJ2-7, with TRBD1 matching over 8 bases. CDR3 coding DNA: TGTGCCAGCAGCTTACAGGGGGCCCGATCTCGGGAGTACTTC. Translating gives CASSLQGARSREYF.